This T cell receptor beta chain was found in a study of regulatory dendritic cells for organ transplantation. To note about this clone: Its antigen is currently unknown.

Naive CD45RA+ and memory CD45RO+ CD4+ or CD8+ T cells were FACS-sorted. The repertoire was sequenced with immunoSEQ multiplex PCR; TCRdb's copy has only in-frame clones and lacks some. Here the sample spans 8,500 to 13,000 clones, roughly 70% being singletons. The V gene lost 4 bases and the J gene lost 5 bases, with 15 bases spanning the gap. The germline V gene has CDR1 SGDLS and CDR2 YYNGEE. This CDR3 region has 14 residues. Study results and limitations: Naive T cells showed high diversity, memory cells less, memory CD8+ least. Of resting T cell subsets, memory CD8+ had the most alloreactive clonotypes.

Sample: memory CD8+ T cells from blood. Subset noted: CD45RO+ memory T cells. The rearrangement joins TRBV9 to TRBJ2-5, with D perhaps matching TRBD1 (8 bases). The receptor's source is a human donor in good health. For the CDR3, the DNA is TGTGCCAGCAGCCGTACAGGGGGGGATGAGACCCAGTACTTC. Residues: CASSRTGGDETQYF.